The 11 T cell receptor beta chains presented below share a single source sample, sequenced in a study of T cells after yellow fever vaccination. MiXCR was run by TCRdb on the 5' RACE reads, yielding one entry per CDR3 protein. The sample lists approximately 300,000 distinct CDR3 sequences, about 10% occurring once. The material was CD4+ T cells sorted from PBMCs, obtained 45 days after the yellow fever booster vaccination. These receptors were taken from a man between 18 and 29 years old who received the YFV17D yellow fever vaccine.

This clonotype was seen a few times. A much larger clone is a single base away; this may be a read error. V and J are TRBV5-5 and TRBJ1-1; 7 bases align to TRBD1. With V trimmed by 3 bases and J by 1 base, 3 bases remained unmatched. Per the germline V gene, CDR1 is SGHKS and CDR2 is YYEKEE (reference sequence). This CDR3 is built from 14 residues. CDR3 in DNA: TGTGCCAGCAGCTGGGGACAGTCGAACACTGAAGCTTTCTTT. Translated, it gives CASSWGQSNTEAFF.

The sample holds a few counts of this clonotype. The J gene is TRBJ1-4, the V gene TRBV4-1, with D hard to call. The V gene's germline CDR1 is MGHRA and CDR2 YSYEKL. CDR3 length: 16 amino acids. V dropped 4 bases and J dropped 8 bases, with 20 bases sitting between them. The CDR3 DNA is TGCGCCAGCAGCCGAATGAACGGTCCGGCGGGGGAAAAACTGTTTTTT. As protein: CASSRMNGPAGEKLFF.

This clonotype was seen only a few times. This chain uses TRBV24-1 with TRBJ2-5, with D unresolved. The V end was cut by 3 bases, the J end by 0 bases, with 1 base between. Germline-derived CDR1 and CDR2 are KGHDR and SFDVKD. The CDR3 contains 12 residues. CDR3 sequence: CATSDDQETQYF. As DNA, the CDR3 is TGTGCCACCAGTGATGACCAAGAGACCCAGTACTTC.

V and J are TRBV6-6 and TRBJ2-7; D is ambiguous. This CDR3 has 16 amino acids. V was clipped by 0 bases and J by 1 base, with 13 bases between them. Germline-derived CDR1 and CDR2 are MNHNY and SVGAGI (reference sequence). The CDR3 reads CASSYSPRSTSYEQYV. The DNA of the CDR3 is TGTGCCAGCAGTTACTCTCCACGCAGTACATCCTACGAGCAGTACGTC.

This clonotype was found a few times. V is TRBV7-9 and J is TRBJ2-1; TRBD2 matches 12 bases. Germline lookup yields CDR1 SEHNR and CDR2 FQNEAQ (reference sequence). The CDR3 loop spans 16 amino acids. Losses at the gene ends were 4 bases for V and 9 bases for J; bases not matched to a gene: 10. The CDR3 region is CASSSRTSGVRGEQFF. The CDR3, as DNA: TGTGCCAGCAGCTCCCGGACTAGCGGGGTTCGCGGTGAGCAGTTCTTC.

In its sample, this clonotype was seen a few times. The rearrangement joins TRBV7-2 to TRBJ2-2, with 11 bases matching TRBD2. This CDR3 has 15 residues. V shed 3 bases and J 7 bases; nucleotides not matched to a gene: 4. The V gene's germline CDR1 is SGHTA and CDR2 FQGNSA. The CDR3 sequence is CASSLFSGGVGELFF. Written as DNA, the CDR3 is TGTGCCAGCAGCTTGTTTAGCGGGGGGGTCGGGGAGCTGTTTTTT.

This chain links TRBV4-2 with TRBJ1-1, with 7 bases fitting TRBD1. Germline-derived CDR1 and CDR2 are LGHNA and YNFKEQ. J lost 0 bases, V lost 3 bases, and 1 base had no gene match. There are 14 residues in the CDR3. The CDR3 spells CASSQDRLNTEAFF. The CDR3 nucleotides are TGTGCCAGCAGCCAGGACAGGTTGAACACTGAAGCTTTCTTT.

A few counts support this clonotype. The J gene is TRBJ2-5, the V gene TRBV6-5; no firm D call. Germline V gene sequence: CDR1 MNHEY, CDR2 SVGAGI. Trimming took 0 bases from V and 4 from J, leaving 12 bases between them. The CDR3 spans 15 residues. CDR3 nucleotides: TGTGCCAGCAGTTACTCGGTCAATTTGGGAGAGACCCAGTACTTC. Translating it yields CASSYSVNLGETQYF.

The rearrangement uses TRBV7-8 and TRBJ2-2; D is perhaps TRBD1 (5 bases). Germline CDR1 and CDR2: SGHVS and FQNEAQ. The CDR3 covers 16 residues. V was cut by 2 bases and J by 0 bases, with 10 bases left in between. CDR3 bases: TGTGCCAGCAGCTTACGACAGCAATCGAACACCGGGGAGCTGTTTTTT. It specifies CASSLRQQSNTGELFF. Drawing the rest from reference TRBV7-8 and TRBJ2-2, the complete variable domain is GAGVSQSPRYKVAKRGQDVALRCDPISGHVSLFWYQQALGQGPEFLTYFQNEAQLDKSGLPSDRFFAERPEGSVSTLKIQRTQQEDSAVYLCASSLRQQSNTGELFFGEGSRLTVL.

This chain links TRBV5-5 with TRBJ2-5; 10 nucleotides align to TRBD1. Germline assignment: CDR1 SGHKS and CDR2 YYEKEE (reference sequence). CDR3 length equals 16 residues. The V segment lost 6 bases and the J segment 4 bases; nucleotides outside the gene matches: 12. In DNA form, the CDR3 reads TGTGCCAGCACCCCGCTGGGACAGGGGTGGGGAGAGACCCAGTACTTC. Amino acid sequence: CASTPLGQGWGETQYF.

The chain has TRBV7-2 and TRBJ2-3; tentatively, D is TRBD1 (7 bases). V lost 4 bases to trimming and J lost 9 bases, with 17 bases between them. The CDR3 spans 14 residues. Germline assignment: CDR1 SGHTA and CDR2 FQGNSA. Here the CDR3 DNA reads TGTGCCAGCAGCTCCCCCCGGCGGGACAGCACGCAGTATTTT. Translating gives CASSSPRRDSTQYF.